Shown below are 6 T cell receptor beta chains from a single sample sequenced in a study of blood T cells in healthy people across ages. PCR was performed a second time for about 6 to 11 cycles using a sample-barcoded 5' primer and a J-beta primer mix. Each CDR3 protein is one row after TCRdb ran MiXCR on the 5' RACE reads. The data contain 1.8 million or so distinct CDR3 sequences, approximately 40% of them singletons. Sequenced input: blood. The receptors originated from a human donor in good health.

This rearrangement joins TRBV5-1 to TRBJ1-1; TRBD1 matches 7 bases. V gave up 3 bases and J gave up 3 bases; unmatched junction bases: 14. This CDR3 has 17 amino acids. Germline V lookup: CDR1 SGHRS, CDR2 YFSETQ. The CDR3 DNA reads as TGCGCCAGCAGCTCCCCCCGACAGGGCCGGTTTGACACTGAAGCTTTCTTT. Amino acid sequence: CASSSPRQGRFDTEAFF. Together with reference TRBV5-1 and TRBJ1-1, the CDR3 gives the full variable domain: KAGVTQTPRYLIKTRGQQVTLSCSPISGHRSVSWYQQTPGQGLQFLFEYFSETQRNKGNFPGRFSGRQFSNSRSEMNVSTLELGDSALYLCASSSPRQGRFDTEAFFGQGTRLTVV.

The V call is TRBV4-2, the J call TRBJ1-1, with D perhaps TRBD1 (5 bases). Germline CDR1 and CDR2: LGHNA and YNFKEQ. The CDR3 runs 15 residues. Deletions cut 2 bases from V and 0 bases from J, with 10 bases between. CDR3 DNA: TGTGCCAGCAGCCAATTGGGGCCCATGAACACTGAAGCTTTCTTT. It specifies CASSQLGPMNTEAFF.

This chain joins TRBV7-6 and TRBJ2-7; TRBD1 matches at 8 bases. From germline, CDR1 is SGHVS and CDR2 FNYEAQ. The CDR3 spans 15 residues. V lost 3 bases to trimming and J lost 0 bases; unmatched junction nucleotides: 4. CDR3 in amino acids: CASSFGTGPSYEQYF. CDR3 nucleotides: TGTGCCAGCAGCTTTGGGACAGGTCCCTCCTACGAGCAGTACTTC.

The V gene is TRBV20-1, the J gene TRBJ2-5; TRBD1 agrees at 10 bases. V dropped 6 bases and J dropped 5; count of bases not matched to a gene: 12. The CDR3 runs to 15 residues. Germline V gene lookup returns CDR1 DFQATT and CDR2 SNEGSKA (reference sequence). The CDR3 here is CSAPTGQGTGETQYF. CDR3 coding DNA: TGCAGTGCCCCGACGGGACAGGGGACGGGGGAGACCCAGTACTTC.

This clonotype was detected only a few times. The genes are TRBV6-2 or TRBV6-3 and TRBJ1-2; D gene unclear. Trimming left V 5 bases short and J 6 bases short, with 7 bases between. The CDR3 loop spans 11 amino acids. From germline, CDR1 is MNHEY and CDR2 SVGEGT. CDR3 protein: CASSRTDGYTF. The CDR3 nucleotides are TGTGCCAGCAGTCGGACGGATGGCTACACCTTC.

The chain joins TRBV5-1 to TRBJ1-1, with TRBD1 as a possible D gene (5 bases). Per germline, CDR1 SGHRS and CDR2 YFSETQ. This CDR3 is 13 amino acids long. V dropped 6 bases and J dropped 4 bases, with 13 bases sitting between them. This CDR3 is CASKKGGGTEAFF. CDR3 DNA: TGCGCCAGCAAGAAAGGTGGGGGCACTGAAGCTTTCTTT.